This TCR beta chain was recorded in a study of beta chain features in type 1 diabetes. Staining for CD45RO/CCR7/CD25/CD127/CD95/CD27 allowed sorting of CD4+ naive, central memory, regulatory and stem cell-like memory cells. Purities in excess of 95% were seen in all sorted populations. The CDR3 runs 12 residues. CDR1 and CDR2 (germline): SQVTM, ANQGSEA. This clone was detected only a few times. Its antigen is still unknown. The study reverse transcribed the entire isolated RNA, so it sequenced expressed TCRB transcripts. Generated by immunoSEQ multiplex PCR, the TCRdb table keeps only in-frame clones and is missing some. The data show about 740,000 clones, with 10% to 15% seen just once and less than 0.025% held by the top ten. Study findings and constraints: Cells that show high TCR expression could be over-represented by cDNA sequencing. VDJ junctions in type 1 diabetes patients carried more deletions and fewer insertions. Among patients with Type 1 diabetes, TCRB CDR3s were moderately but significantly shorter in every one of the four CD4+ subsets.

The TCR was taken from a man aged 18 to 30 with type 1 diabetes. Sequenced: naive CD4+ T cells from blood. The chain has TRBV29-1 and TRBJ1-1; maybe TRBD1 (6 bases). This CDR3 is CGAGGANTEAFF. CDR3 bases: TGCGGGGCCGGGGGGGCCAACACTGAAGCTTTCTTT.